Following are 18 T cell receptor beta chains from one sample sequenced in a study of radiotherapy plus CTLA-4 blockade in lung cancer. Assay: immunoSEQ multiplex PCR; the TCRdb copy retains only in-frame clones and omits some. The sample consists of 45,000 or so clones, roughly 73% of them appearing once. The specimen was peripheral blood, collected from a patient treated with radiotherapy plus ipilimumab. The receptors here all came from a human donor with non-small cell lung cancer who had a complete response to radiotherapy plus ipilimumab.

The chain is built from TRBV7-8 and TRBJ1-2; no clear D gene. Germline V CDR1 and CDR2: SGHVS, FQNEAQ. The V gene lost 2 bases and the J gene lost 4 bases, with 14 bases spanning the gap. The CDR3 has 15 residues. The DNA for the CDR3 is TGTGCCAGCAGCTTAACGTCCGAGAGTCCCTATGGCTACACCTTC. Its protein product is CASSLTSESPYGYTF.

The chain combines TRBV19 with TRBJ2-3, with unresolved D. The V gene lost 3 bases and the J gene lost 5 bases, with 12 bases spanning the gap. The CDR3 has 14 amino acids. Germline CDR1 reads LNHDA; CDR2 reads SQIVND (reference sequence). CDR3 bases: TGTGCCAGTAGTATCACAGTAGATGGAGATACGCAGTATTTT. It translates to CASSITVDGDTQYF.

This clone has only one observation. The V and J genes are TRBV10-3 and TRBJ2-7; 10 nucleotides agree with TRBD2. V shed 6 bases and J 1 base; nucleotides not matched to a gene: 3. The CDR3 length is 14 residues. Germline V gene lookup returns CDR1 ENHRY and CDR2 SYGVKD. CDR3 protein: CAIRATSGSYEQYF. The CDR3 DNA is TGTGCCATCAGGGCGACTAGCGGGTCCTACGAGCAGTACTTC.

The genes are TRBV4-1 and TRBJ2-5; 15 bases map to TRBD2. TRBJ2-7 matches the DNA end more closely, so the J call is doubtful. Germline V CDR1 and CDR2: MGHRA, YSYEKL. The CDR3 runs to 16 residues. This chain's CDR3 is CASSQEGLAGGYEQYF. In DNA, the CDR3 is TGCGCCAGCAGCCAAGAGGGACTAGCGGGAGGATACGAGCAGTACTTC.

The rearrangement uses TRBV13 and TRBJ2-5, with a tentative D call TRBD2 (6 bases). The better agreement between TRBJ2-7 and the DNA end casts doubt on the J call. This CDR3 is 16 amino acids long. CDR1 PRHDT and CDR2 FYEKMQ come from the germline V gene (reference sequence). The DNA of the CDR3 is TGTGCCAGCAGCCCCTATCCCGGGTCCTCGGGGGACGAGCAGTACTTC. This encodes CASSPYPGSSGDEQYF.

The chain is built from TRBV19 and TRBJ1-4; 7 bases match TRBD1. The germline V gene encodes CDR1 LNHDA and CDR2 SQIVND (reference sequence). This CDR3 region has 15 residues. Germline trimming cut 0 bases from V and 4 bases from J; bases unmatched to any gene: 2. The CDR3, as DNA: TGTGCCAGTAGTATAGACAGGGGGAGTAATGAAAAACTGTTTTTT. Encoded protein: CASSIDRGSNEKLFF.

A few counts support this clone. CDR3 sequence reads: CASSTQGTGNTIYF. The CDR3, as DNA: TGTGCCAGTAGTACCCAGGGCACTGGAAACACCATATATTTT. The chain links TRBV19 to TRBJ1-3; weak D call: TRBD1 (5 bases). This CDR3 has 14 residues. From germline, CDR1 is LNHDA and CDR2 SQIVND (reference sequence). Trimming cost V 4 bases and J 2 bases, with 9 bases left between them.

The CDR3 sequence is CARSLGQGDGYTF. DNA of the CDR3: TGTGCCAGAAGCTTAGGACAGGGCGATGGCTACACCTTC. The gene calls are TRBV5-3 and TRBJ1-2; 8 positions match TRBD1. TRBV5-3 is filed as an ORF, its function uncertain. The junction had 3 bases not matched to a gene; V was cut back by 2 bases and J by 6 bases. The CDR3 is 13 amino acids.

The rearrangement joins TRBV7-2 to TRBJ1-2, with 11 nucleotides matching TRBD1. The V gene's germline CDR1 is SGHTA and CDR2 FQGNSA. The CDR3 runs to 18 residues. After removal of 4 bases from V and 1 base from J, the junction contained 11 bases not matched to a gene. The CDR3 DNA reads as TGTGCCAGCAGCTACCTCGGGACAGGGGGGAAGAGTAACTATGGCTACACCTTC. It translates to CASSYLGTGGKSNYGYTF.

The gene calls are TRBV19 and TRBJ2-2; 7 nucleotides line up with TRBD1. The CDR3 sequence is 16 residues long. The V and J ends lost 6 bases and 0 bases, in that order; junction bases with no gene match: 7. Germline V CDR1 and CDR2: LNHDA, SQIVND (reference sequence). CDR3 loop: CASRWGTAPNTGELFF. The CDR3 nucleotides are TGTGCCAGTAGATGGGGGACAGCACCGAACACCGGGGAGCTGTTTTTT.

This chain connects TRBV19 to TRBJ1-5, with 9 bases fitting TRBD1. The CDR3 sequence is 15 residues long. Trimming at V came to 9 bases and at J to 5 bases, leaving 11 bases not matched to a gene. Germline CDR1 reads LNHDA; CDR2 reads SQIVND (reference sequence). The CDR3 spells CASQTGTGFHQPQHF. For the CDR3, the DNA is TGTGCCAGCCAGACCGGGACAGGGTTTCATCAGCCCCAGCATTTT.

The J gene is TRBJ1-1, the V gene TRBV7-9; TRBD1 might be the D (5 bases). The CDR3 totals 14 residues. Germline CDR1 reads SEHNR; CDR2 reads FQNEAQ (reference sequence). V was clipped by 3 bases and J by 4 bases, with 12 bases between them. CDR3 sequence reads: CASSFGSGATEAFF. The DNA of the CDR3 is TGTGCCAGCAGCTTCGGTAGCGGGGCCACTGAAGCTTTCTTT.

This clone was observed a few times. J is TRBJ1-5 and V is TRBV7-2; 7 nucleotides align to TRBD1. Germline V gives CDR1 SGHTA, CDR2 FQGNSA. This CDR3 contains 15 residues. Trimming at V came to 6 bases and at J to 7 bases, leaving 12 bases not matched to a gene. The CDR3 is CASRLSGTVSQPQHF. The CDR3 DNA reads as TGTGCCAGCAGGCTATCCGGGACAGTATCCCAGCCCCAGCATTTT.

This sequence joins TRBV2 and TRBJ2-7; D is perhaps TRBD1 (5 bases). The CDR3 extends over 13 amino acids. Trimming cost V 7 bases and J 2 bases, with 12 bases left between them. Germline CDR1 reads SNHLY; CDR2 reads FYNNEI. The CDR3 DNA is TGTGCCAGCACCCCCGGACACACCTACGAGCAGTACTTC. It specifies CASTPGHTYEQYF.

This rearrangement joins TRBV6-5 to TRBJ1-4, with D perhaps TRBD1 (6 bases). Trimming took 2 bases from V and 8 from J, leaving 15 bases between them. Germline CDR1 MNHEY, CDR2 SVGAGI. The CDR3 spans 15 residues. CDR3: CASSYGGTGIEKLFF. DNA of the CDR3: TGTGCCAGCAGTTACGGGGGAACAGGGATAGAAAAACTGTTTTTT.

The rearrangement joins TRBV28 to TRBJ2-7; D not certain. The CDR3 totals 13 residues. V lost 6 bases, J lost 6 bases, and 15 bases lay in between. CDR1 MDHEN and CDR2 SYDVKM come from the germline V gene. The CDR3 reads CASRTVLALEQYF. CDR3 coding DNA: TGTGCCAGCAGGACTGTTTTAGCACTCGAGCAGTACTTC.

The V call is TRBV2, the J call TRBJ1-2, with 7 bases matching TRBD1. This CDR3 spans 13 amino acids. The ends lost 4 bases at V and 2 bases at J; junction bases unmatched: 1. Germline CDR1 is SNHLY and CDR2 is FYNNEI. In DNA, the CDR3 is TGTGCCAGCAGTGCGACAGGGAACTATGGCTACACCTTC. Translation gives CASSATGNYGYTF.

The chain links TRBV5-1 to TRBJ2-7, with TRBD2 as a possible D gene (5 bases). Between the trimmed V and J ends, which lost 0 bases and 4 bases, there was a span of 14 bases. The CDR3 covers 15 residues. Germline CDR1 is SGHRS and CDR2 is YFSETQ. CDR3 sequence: CASSLATGTGYEQYF. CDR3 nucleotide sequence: TGCGCCAGCAGCTTGGCGACGGGAACTGGGTACGAGCAGTACTTC.